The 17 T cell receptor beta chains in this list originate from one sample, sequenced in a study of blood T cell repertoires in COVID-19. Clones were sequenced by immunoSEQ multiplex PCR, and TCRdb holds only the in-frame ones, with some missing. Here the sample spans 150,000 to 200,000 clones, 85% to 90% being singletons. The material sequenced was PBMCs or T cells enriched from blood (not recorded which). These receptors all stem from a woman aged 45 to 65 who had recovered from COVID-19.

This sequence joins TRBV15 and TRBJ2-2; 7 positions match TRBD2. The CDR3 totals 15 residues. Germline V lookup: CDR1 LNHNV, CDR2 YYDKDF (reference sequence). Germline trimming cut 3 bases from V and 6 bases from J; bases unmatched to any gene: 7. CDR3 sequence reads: CATSRVGGIAGELFF. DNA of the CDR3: TGTGCCACCAGCAGGGTGGGGGGGATAGCCGGGGAGCTGTTTTTT.

The CDR3 sequence is CASSPDRVGSGYTF. Here the CDR3 DNA reads TGTGCCAGCAGCCCAGACAGGGTTGGGTCTGGCTACACCTTC. The rearrangement links TRBV7-9 to TRBJ1-2, with TRBD1 matching 7 bases. CDR1 SEHNR and CDR2 FQNEAQ come from the germline V gene (reference sequence). The CDR3 loop spans 14 amino acids. V was clipped by 5 bases and J by 7 bases; unmatched bases: 10.

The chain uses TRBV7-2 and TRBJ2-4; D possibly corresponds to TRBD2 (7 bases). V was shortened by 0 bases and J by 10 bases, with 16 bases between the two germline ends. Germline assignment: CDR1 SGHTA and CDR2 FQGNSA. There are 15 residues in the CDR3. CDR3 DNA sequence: TGTGCCAGCAGCTTAGCGCGGGGCAGGGGAGGGATTCAGTACTTC. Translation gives CASSLARGRGGIQYF.

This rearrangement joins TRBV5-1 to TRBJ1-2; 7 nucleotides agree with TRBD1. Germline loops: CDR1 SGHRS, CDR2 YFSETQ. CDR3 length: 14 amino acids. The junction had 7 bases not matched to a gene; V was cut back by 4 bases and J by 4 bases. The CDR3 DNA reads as TGCGCCAGCAGCCCCTTCCGGGACAGCTATGGCTACACCTTC. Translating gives CASSPFRDSYGYTF.

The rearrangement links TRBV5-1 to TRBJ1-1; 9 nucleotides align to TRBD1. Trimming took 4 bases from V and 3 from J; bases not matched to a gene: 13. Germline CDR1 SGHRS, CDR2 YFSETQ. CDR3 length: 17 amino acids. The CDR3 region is CASSPGTGTGTYTEAFF. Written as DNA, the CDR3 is TGCGCCAGCAGCCCCGGGACGGGGACAGGGACGTACACTGAAGCTTTCTTT. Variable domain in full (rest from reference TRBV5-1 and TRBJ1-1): KAGVTQTPRYLIKTRGQQVTLSCSPISGHRSVSWYQQTPGQGLQFLFEYFSETQRNKGNFPGRFSGRQFSNSRSEMNVSTLELGDSALYLCASSPGTGTGTYTEAFFGQGTRLTVV.

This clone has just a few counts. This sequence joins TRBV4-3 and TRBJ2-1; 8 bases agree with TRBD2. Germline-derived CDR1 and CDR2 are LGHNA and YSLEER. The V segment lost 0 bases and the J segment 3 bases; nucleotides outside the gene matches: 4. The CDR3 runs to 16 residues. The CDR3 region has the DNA TGCGCCAGCAGCCAAGAACGGGGGGGCCTCTACAATGAGCAGTTCTTC. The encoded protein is CASSQERGGLYNEQFF.

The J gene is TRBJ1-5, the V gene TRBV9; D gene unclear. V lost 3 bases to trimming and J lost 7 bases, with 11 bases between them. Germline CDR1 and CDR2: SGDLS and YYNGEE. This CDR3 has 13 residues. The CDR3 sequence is CASSGSGTQPQHF. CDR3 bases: TGTGCCAGCAGCGGTTCAGGAACGCAGCCCCAGCATTTT.

The chain's CDR3 is CASSVRVTGANVLTF. CDR3 nucleotides: TGTGCCAGCAGCGTACGGGTAACTGGGGCCAACGTCCTGACTTTC. The V gene is TRBV9, the J gene TRBJ2-6; D uncertain. Deletions cut 1 base from V and 2 bases from J, with 7 bases between. This CDR3 spans 15 amino acids. Per the germline V gene, CDR1 is SGDLS and CDR2 is YYNGEE.

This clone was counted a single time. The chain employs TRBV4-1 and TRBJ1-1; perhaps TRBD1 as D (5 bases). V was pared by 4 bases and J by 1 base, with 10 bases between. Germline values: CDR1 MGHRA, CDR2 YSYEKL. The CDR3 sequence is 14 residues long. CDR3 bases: TGCGCCAGCAGCCTCGGGGGTGGGAACACTGAAGCTTTCTTT. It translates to CASSLGGGNTEAFF.

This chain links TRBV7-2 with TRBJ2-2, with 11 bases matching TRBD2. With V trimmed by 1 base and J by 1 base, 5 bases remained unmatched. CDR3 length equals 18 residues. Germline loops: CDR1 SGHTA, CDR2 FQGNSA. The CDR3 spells CASSLGKGLAGNTGELFF. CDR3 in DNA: TGTGCCAGCAGCTTAGGAAAAGGACTAGCGGGGAACACCGGGGAGCTGTTTTTT.

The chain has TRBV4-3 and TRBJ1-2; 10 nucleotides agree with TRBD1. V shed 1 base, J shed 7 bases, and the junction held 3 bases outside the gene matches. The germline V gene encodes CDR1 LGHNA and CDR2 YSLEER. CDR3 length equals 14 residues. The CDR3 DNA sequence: TGCGCCAGCAGCCAAGGACAGGGGGCTGTTGGCTACACCTTC. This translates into CASSQGQGAVGYTF.

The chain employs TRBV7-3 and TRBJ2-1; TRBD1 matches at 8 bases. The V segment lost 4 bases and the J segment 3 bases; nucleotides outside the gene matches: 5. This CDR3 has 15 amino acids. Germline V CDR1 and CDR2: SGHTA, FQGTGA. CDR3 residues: CASSSGQGNYNEQFF. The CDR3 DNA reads TGTGCCAGCAGCTCCGGACAGGGTAACTACAATGAGCAGTTCTTC.

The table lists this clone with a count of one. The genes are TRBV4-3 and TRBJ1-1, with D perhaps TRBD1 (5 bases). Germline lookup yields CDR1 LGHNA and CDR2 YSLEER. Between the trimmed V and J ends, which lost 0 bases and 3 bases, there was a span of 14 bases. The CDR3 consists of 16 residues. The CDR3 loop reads CASSQELRGIDTEAFF. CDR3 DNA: TGCGCCAGCAGCCAAGAGCTTCGGGGGATCGACACTGAAGCTTTCTTT.

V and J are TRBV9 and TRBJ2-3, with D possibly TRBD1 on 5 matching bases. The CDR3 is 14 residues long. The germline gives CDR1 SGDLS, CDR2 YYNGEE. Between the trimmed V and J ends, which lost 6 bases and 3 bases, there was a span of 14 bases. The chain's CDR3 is CASNGARPTDTQYF. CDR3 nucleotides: TGTGCCAGCAATGGGGCTAGACCTACAGATACGCAGTATTTT.

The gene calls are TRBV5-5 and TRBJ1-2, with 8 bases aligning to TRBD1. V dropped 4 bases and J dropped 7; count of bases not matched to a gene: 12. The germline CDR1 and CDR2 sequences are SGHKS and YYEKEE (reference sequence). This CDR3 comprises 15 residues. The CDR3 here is CASSLDPGQGIGYTF. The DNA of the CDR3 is TGTGCCAGCAGCCTGGACCCCGGACAGGGAATTGGCTACACCTTC.

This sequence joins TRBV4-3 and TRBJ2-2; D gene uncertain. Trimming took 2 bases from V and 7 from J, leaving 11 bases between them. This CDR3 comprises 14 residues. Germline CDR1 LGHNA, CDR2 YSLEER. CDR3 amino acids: CASSQRFFGGELFF. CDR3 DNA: TGCGCCAGCAGCCAACGATTCTTCGGCGGGGAGCTGTTTTTT.

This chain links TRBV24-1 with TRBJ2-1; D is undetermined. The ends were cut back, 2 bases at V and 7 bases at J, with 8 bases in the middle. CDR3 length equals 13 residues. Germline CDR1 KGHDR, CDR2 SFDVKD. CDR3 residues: CATSDSSTNEQFF. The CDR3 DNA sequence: TGTGCCACCAGTGATTCATCCACAAATGAGCAGTTCTTC.